The rows below give T cell receptor beta chains drawn from one sample of a study of T cell clones after liver transplantation. Some clones are missing from TCRdb's copy, which holds only in-frame ones; the method was immunoSEQ multiplex PCR. The sample yields some 34,000 clones, around 95% seen once. The sample here was CD8+ T cells from blood, taken 12 months after liver transplant. These receptor sequences come from a human patient who received a liver transplant. Some T cells may have originated in the graft donor. Both conserved end residues are part of each CDR3. The order of the fields is J gene, V gene, clone size, D gene, CDR3 protein, CDR3 DNA. A D gene is named only where the DNA matches it firmly. Not every row has a clone size; where given, it reads once, few, many or a size class.

j_gene: TRBJ2-3
v_gene: TRBV2
abundance: -
d_gene: TRBD2
CDR3aa: CASPRRLAATDTQYF
CDR3nt: TGTGCCAGCCCCCGGAGACTAGCCGCCACAGATACGCAGTATTTT

j_gene: TRBJ2-1
v_gene: TRBV29-1
abundance: -
d_gene: -
CDR3aa: CSVEATPTSSYNEQFF
CDR3nt: TGCAGCGTTGAGGCGACTCCCACTAGCTCCTACAATGAGCAGTTCTTC

j_gene: TRBJ2-5
v_gene: TRBV5-4
abundance: -
d_gene: TRBD2
CDR3aa: CASSFRGGRGLETQYF
CDR3nt: TGTGCCAGCAGCTTTCGTGGCGGGAGAGGGCTAGAGACCCAGTACTTC

j_gene: TRBJ2-7
v_gene: TRBV7-9
abundance: -
d_gene: TRBD1
CDR3aa: CASSLPGQGGYEQYF
CDR3nt: TGTGCCAGCAGCTTACCGGGACAGGGGGGATACGAGCAGTACTTC

j_gene: TRBJ1-1
v_gene: TRBV27
abundance: once
d_gene: -
CDR3aa: CASSLWVTTEAFF
CDR3nt: TGTGCCAGCAGTTTGTGGGTGACCACTGAAGCTTTCTTT

j_gene: TRBJ2-1
v_gene: TRBV6-5
abundance: -
d_gene: -
CDR3aa: CASSLLGGEQFF
CDR3nt: TGTGCCAGCAGCCTCCTCGGCGGTGAGCAGTTCTTC

j_gene: TRBJ2-4
v_gene: TRBV27
abundance: -
d_gene: -
CDR3aa: CASSLVASMREYF
CDR3nt: TGTGCCAGCAGTTTAGTCGCCAGTATGCGGGAGTACTTC

j_gene: TRBJ2-7
v_gene: TRBV29-1
abundance: -
d_gene: -
CDR3aa: CSVEGRAGGSYEQYF
CDR3nt: TGCAGCGTTGAGGGCCGGGCGGGCGGCTCCTACGAGCAGTACTTC

j_gene: TRBJ2-5
v_gene: TRBV15
abundance: -
d_gene: -
CDR3aa: CATSRDANQETQYF
CDR3nt: TGTGCCACCAGCAGAGATGCCAACCAAGAGACCCAGTACTTC

j_gene: TRBJ2-7
v_gene: TRBV27
abundance: -
d_gene: TRBD2
CDR3aa: CASSLGLAASYEQYF
CDR3nt: TGTGCCAGCAGTTTGGGGCTAGCGGCCTCCTACGAGCAGTACTTC

j_gene: TRBJ2-3
v_gene: TRBV29-1
abundance: -
d_gene: -
CDR3aa: CSVEGGYTDTQYF
CDR3nt: TGCAGCGTTGAGGGAGGATACACAGATACGCAGTATTTT

j_gene: TRBJ2-3
v_gene: TRBV19
abundance: -
d_gene: TRBD1
CDR3aa: CASSKTGTGEWADTQYF
CDR3nt: TGTGCCAGTAGTAAGACCGGGACAGGGGAGTGGGCAGATACGCAGTATTTT

j_gene: TRBJ2-4
v_gene: TRBV7-2
abundance: -
d_gene: -
CDR3aa: CASSLVAIPAKNIQYF
CDR3nt: TGTGCCAGCAGCTTAGTCGCTATTCCGGCCAAAAACATTCAGTACTTC

j_gene: TRBJ2-7
v_gene: TRBV11-2
abundance: once
d_gene: TRBD2
CDR3aa: CASSLGSGSYEQYF
CDR3nt: TGTGCCAGCAGCTTAGGTAGCGGGAGTTACGAGCAGTACTTC

j_gene: TRBJ2-1
v_gene: TRBV19
abundance: -
d_gene: -
CDR3aa: CASSLSAAYNEQFF
CDR3nt: TGTGCCAGTAGCCTATCAGCGGCCTACAATGAGCAGTTCTTC

j_gene: TRBJ2-7
v_gene: TRBV19
abundance: -
d_gene: -
CDR3aa: CASSGFPRAYEQYF
CDR3nt: TGTGCCAGTAGCGGGTTCCCCAGAGCCTACGAGCAGTACTTC

j_gene: TRBJ1-1
v_gene: TRBV7-8
abundance: -
d_gene: -
CDR3aa: CASSSRVGNTEAFF
CDR3nt: TGTGCCAGCAGCTCCAGGGTGGGGAACACTGAAGCTTTCTTT

j_gene: TRBJ1-1
v_gene: TRBV28
abundance: -
d_gene: -
CDR3aa: CASSLPQMNTEAFF
CDR3nt: TGTGCCAGCAGTTTGCCTCAAATGAACACTGAAGCTTTCTTT

j_gene: TRBJ2-7
v_gene: TRBV10-2
abundance: -
d_gene: TRBD2
CDR3aa: CASSDGGLAGVEQYF
CDR3nt: TGCGCCAGCAGTGATGGGGGGCTAGCGGGAGTCGAGCAGTACTTC

j_gene: TRBJ2-7
v_gene: TRBV21-1
abundance: -
d_gene: -
CDR3aa: CASIGTGGDEQYF
CDR3nt: TGTGCCAGCATTGGGACAGGTGGTGACGAGCAGTACTTC

j_gene: TRBJ2-1
v_gene: TRBV5-4
abundance: -
d_gene: TRBD2
CDR3aa: CASSLWGRSGSGEQFF
CDR3nt: TGTGCCAGCAGCTTGTGGGGTAGGAGCGGGAGTGGGGAGCAGTTCTTC

j_gene: TRBJ2-1
v_gene: TRBV7-8
abundance: -
d_gene: -
CDR3aa: CASSRPGIQGMDEQFF
CDR3nt: TGTGCCAGCAGCCGTCCTGGGATCCAGGGTATGGATGAGCAGTTCTTC

j_gene: TRBJ1-1
v_gene: TRBV9
abundance: -
d_gene: -
CDR3aa: CASSVGSRSTEAFF
CDR3nt: TGTGCCAGCAGCGTAGGTAGCAGGAGCACTGAAGCTTTCTTT

j_gene: TRBJ2-7
v_gene: TRBV2
abundance: -
d_gene: -
CDR3aa: CASSDSGGGSEQYF
CDR3nt: TGTGCCAGCAGTGACTCGGGGGGCGGGAGCGAGCAGTACTTC

j_gene: TRBJ1-3
v_gene: TRBV6-5
abundance: -
d_gene: -
CDR3aa: CASSGGAIYF
CDR3nt: TGTGCCAGCAGCGGGGGTGCCATATATTTT

j_gene: TRBJ1-4
v_gene: TRBV7-8
abundance: -
d_gene: TRBD1
CDR3aa: CASSKGQGSQVEKLFF
CDR3nt: TGTGCCAGCAGCAAGGGACAGGGGAGTCAGGTGGAAAAACTGTTTTTT

j_gene: TRBJ1-2
v_gene: TRBV21-1
abundance: -
d_gene: -
CDR3aa: CASSKDRLLWSYTF
CDR3nt: TGTGCCAGCAGCAAGGACAGACTACTATGGAGCTACACCTTC